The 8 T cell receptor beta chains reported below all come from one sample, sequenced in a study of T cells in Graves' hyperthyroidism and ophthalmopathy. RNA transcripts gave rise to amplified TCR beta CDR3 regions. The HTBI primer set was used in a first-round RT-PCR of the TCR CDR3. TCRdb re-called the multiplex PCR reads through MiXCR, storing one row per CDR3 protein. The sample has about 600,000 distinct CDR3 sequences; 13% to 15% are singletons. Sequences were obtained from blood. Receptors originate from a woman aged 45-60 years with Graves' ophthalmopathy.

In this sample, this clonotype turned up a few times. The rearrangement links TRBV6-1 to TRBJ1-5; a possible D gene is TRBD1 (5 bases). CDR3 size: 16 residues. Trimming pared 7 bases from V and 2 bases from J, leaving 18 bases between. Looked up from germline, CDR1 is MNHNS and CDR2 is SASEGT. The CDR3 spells CASKLHQGSGNQPQHF. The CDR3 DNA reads TGTGCCAGCAAGCTCCATCAGGGATCAGGCAATCAGCCCCAGCATTTT.

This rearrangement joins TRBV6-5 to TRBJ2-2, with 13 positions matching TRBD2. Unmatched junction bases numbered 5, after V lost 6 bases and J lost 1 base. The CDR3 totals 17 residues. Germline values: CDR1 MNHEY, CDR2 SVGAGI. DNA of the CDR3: TGTGCCAGCAGATCTACTAGCGGGAGGGTGAACACCGGGGAGCTGTTTTTT. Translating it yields CASRSTSGRVNTGELFF.

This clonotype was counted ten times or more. The CDR3 nucleotides are TGTGCCAGCAGTTACGATAACAAGAACACTGAAGCTTTCTTT. Protein sequence: CASSYDNKNTEAFF. This sequence joins TRBV6-5 and TRBJ1-1; D gene ambiguous. V was clipped by 2 bases and J by 1 base, with 8 bases between them. This CDR3 region has 14 residues. Germline CDR1 MNHEY, CDR2 SVGAGI.

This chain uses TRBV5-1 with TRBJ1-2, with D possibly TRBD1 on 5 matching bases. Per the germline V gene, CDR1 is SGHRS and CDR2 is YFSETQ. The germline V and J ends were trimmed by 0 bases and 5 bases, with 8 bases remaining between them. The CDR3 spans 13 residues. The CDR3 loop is CASSLGQFYGYTF. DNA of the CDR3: TGCGCCAGCAGCTTGGGACAGTTTTATGGCTACACCTTC.

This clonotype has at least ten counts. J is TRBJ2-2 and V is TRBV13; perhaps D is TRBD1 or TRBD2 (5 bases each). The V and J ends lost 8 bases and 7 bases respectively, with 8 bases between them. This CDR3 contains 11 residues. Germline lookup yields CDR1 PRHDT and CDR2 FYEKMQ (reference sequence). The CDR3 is CASRGDGELFF. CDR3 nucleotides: TGTGCCAGCCGAGGGGACGGGGAGCTGTTTTTT.

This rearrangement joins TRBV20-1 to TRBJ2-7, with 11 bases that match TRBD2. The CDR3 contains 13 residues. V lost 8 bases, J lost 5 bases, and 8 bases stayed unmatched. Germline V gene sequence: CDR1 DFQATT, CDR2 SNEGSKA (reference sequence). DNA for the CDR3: TGCAGTTCCCCCGGGACTAGCGGACACGAGCAGTACTTC. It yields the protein CSSPGTSGHEQYF.

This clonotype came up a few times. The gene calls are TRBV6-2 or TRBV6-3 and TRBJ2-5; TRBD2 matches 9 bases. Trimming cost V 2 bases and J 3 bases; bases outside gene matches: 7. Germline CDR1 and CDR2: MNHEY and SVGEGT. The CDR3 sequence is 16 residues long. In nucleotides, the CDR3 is TGTGCCAGCAGTTACCTGCTAGCGGGACGGAAAGAGACCCAGTACTTC. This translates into CASSYLLAGRKETQYF.

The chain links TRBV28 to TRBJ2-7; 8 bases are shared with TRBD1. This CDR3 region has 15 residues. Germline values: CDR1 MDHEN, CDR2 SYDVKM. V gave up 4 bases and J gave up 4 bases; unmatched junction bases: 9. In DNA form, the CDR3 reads TGTGCCAGCAGTTCGACAGGGGAGAGAAGGTACGAGCAGTACTTC. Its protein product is CASSSTGERRYEQYF.